This T cell receptor beta chain appears in the sequencing data of a study of cytomegalovirus exposure and HLA in healthy donors. Study in general: Samples from HLA-typed donors yielded around 79 million unique TCRs in an early data release.

Findings and limits, study-wide: Later on, an analysis tied roughly 17,000 TCR beta sequences to HLA alleles at 0.05 false discovery rate. Later, an analysis found that common viral pathogens appeared to be linked with several of the most significant clusters.

PCR amplification relied on 60 Vbeta primers (plus 13 Jbeta primers). Using immunoSEQ multiplex PCR, the repertoire was profiled, and TCRdb retains in-frame clones only, with some absent. The table shows 110,000 or so clones, with 70% to 85% occurring only once. The junction had 6 bases not matched to a gene; V was cut back by 5 bases and J by 5 bases. CDR3 length: 15 amino acids. Germline V gene lookup returns CDR1 SGHTA and CDR2 FQGNSA. Worth noting for this clone: Its antigen remains unknown.

The sequence was collected from a woman aged 18-29 years in good health and CMV-seronegative. This chain joins TRBV7-2 and TRBJ1-1; 12 nucleotides align to TRBD1. Sequenced material: PBMCs. The CDR3 loop reads CASSTGTGGRTEAFF. The CDR3, as DNA: TGTGCCAGCAGCACCGGGACAGGGGGCCGAACTGAAGCTTTCTTT.